The text below deals with one TCR beta chain. This sample was included in a study of blood T cell repertoires in COVID-19. Seattle-derived patients entered the study during active infection and were followed longitudinally. Per the germline V gene, CDR1 is WSHSY and CDR2 is SAAADI. This CDR3 spans 14 amino acids. Trimming pared 2 bases from V and 2 bases from J, leaving 9 bases between. Per the study methods: Amplification of reference gene primers was used by the study to estimate nucleated cell counts. Here immunoSEQ multiplex PCR was the method, and the copy in TCRdb shows in-frame clones only, minus some. The V and J calls and clone size are taken from that table; D and trimming were inferred from the DNA. The table lists under 200,000 clones, 82% of them singletons.

The sequenced material came from peripheral blood. This sequence joins TRBV10-2 and TRBJ2-5; no clear D. The TCR comes from a woman in her sixties or seventies with COVID-19, enrolled during active disease. The CDR3 coding sequence is TGCGCCAGCAGTGAGCCGGCGGAGCAAGAGACCCAGTACTTC. Its translation is CASSEPAEQETQYF.